These 12 T cell receptor beta chains came from one sample sequenced in a study of cytomegalovirus exposure and HLA in healthy donors. This PCR relied on a set of 60 Vbeta primers and 13 Jbeta primers. Profiled with immunoSEQ multiplex PCR; TCRdb holds only in-frame clones, not every one. Of fewer than 85,000 clones in the sample, 72% were seen once. Sequencing was done on a sample of PBMCs. The receptors originated from a woman aged 40 to 50 in good health and CMV-seropositive.

The chain links TRBV11-2 to TRBJ2-5, with a possible D match to TRBD1 (6 bases). CDR3 length equals 13 residues. V gave up 5 bases and J gave up 5 bases, with 12 bases separating them. Germline CDR1 reads SGHAT; CDR2 reads FQNNGV. CDR3 sequence reads: CASSPGAHETQYF. The CDR3 region has the DNA TGTGCCAGCAGCCCAGGGGCCCATGAGACCCAGTACTTC.

This chain connects TRBV7-9 to TRBJ1-3, with 8 bases matching TRBD1. Trimming cost V 5 bases and J 0 bases; bases outside gene matches: 3. In germline, CDR1 is SEHNR, CDR2 FQNEAQ (reference sequence). The CDR3 loop spans 15 amino acids. CDR3 nucleotides: TGTGCCAGCAGCACAGGACAGGGCTCTGGAAACACCATATATTTT. Its translation is CASSTGQGSGNTIYF.

CDR3 amino acids: CASSFGSLQGNTIYF. Written as DNA, the CDR3 is TGTGCCAGCAGCTTTGGAAGCCTTCAGGGGAACACCATATATTTT. The chain employs TRBV7-2 and TRBJ1-3; possibly TRBD1 for D (6 bases). CDR3 length: 15 amino acids. Germline CDR1 and CDR2: SGHTA and FQGNSA. V dropped 3 bases and J dropped 7 bases, with 16 bases sitting between them.

The rearrangement links TRBV21-1 to TRBJ1-5. TRBV21-1 is classified as a pseudogene. This CDR3 contains 14 residues. CDR3 protein: CASSKCRGSQPQHF. The CDR3 nucleotides are TGTGCCAGCAGCAAATGTCGGGGAAGTCAGCCCCAGCATTTT.

V usage is TRBV5-1 and J usage is TRBJ2-5, with D possibly matching TRBD1 (5 bases). With 5 bases removed from V and 5 bases from J, the gap between germline ends came to 16 bases. Per germline, CDR1 SGHRS and CDR2 YFSETQ. There are 14 residues in the CDR3. The CDR3 region has the DNA TGCGCCAGCAGTTCAAGGGGCGCAAGGGAGACCCAGTACTTC. This encodes CASSSRGARETQYF.

This clone was recorded once. This chain joins TRBV30 and TRBJ1-5; TRBD1 agrees at 7 bases. V trimming: 1 base; J trimming: 6 bases; junction bases outside the gene matches: 6. CDR3 length: 14 amino acids. Germline V gene lookup returns CDR1 GTSNPN and CDR2 SVGIG (reference sequence). CDR3 region: CAWSGRGPGQPQHF. CDR3 in DNA: TGTGCCTGGAGTGGTAGGGGGCCGGGTCAGCCCCAGCATTTT.

At least ten counts were recorded for this clone. This chain connects TRBV5-1 to TRBJ2-7, with 9 bases fitting TRBD1. The CDR3 totals 13 residues. The germline CDR1 and CDR2 sequences are SGHRS and YFSETQ. The trim removed 7 bases at V and 5 bases at J, leaving 7 bases unmatched. DNA for the CDR3: TGCGCCAGCTCCGAACAGGGGGCCAACGAGCAGTACTTC. Protein sequence: CASSEQGANEQYF.

For the CDR3, the DNA is TGTGCCAGCAGTTACAGGGGGGGAAATGGCTACACCTTC. This translates into CASSYRGGNGYTF. The J gene is TRBJ1-2, the V gene TRBV28, with TRBD1 identical over 8 bases. The CDR3 loop spans 13 amino acids. V lost 4 bases to trimming and J lost 6 bases; unmatched junction nucleotides: 4. Germline V gene data show CDR1 as MDHEN and CDR2 as SYDVKM.

The J gene is TRBJ2-7, the V gene TRBV11-2; 9 bases line up with TRBD2. The germline CDR1 and CDR2 sequences are SGHAT and FQNNGV. This CDR3 contains 15 residues. The trim removed 3 bases at V and 7 bases at J, leaving 10 bases unmatched. CDR3 loop: CASSFVSGSSGEQYF. The CDR3 coding sequence is TGTGCCAGCAGCTTCGTTAGCGGGAGTTCGGGGGAGCAGTACTTC. Drawing the rest from reference TRBV11-2 and TRBJ2-7, the complete variable domain is EAGVAQSPRYKIIEKRQSVAFWCNPISGHATLYWYQQILGQGPKLLIQFQNNGVVDDSQLPKDRFSAERLKGVDSTLKIQPAKLEDSAVYLCASSFVSGSSGEQYFGPGTRLTVT.

This clone has more than one count but fewer than ten. A read error may produce the germline difference seen at one junction end. The chain links TRBV5-4 to TRBJ1-2; D gene unclear. Germline CDR1 and CDR2: SGHNT and YYREEE (reference sequence). The CDR3 extends over 13 amino acids. The CDR3 protein is CASSLGANYGYPF. Written as DNA, the CDR3 is TGTGCCAGCAGCTTGGGAGCTAACTATGGCTACCCCTTC.

The chain joins TRBV2 to TRBJ2-1, with D hard to call. The CDR3 runs 13 residues. V was cut by 0 bases and J by 9 bases, with 9 bases left in between. Germline V gives CDR1 SNHLY, CDR2 FYNNEI. As DNA, the CDR3 is TGTGCCAGCAGTGAAGCGGAGATGAGTGAGCAGTTCTTC. Protein product: CASSEAEMSEQFF.

This clone was observed many times. The rearrangement joins TRBV28 to TRBJ1-4; a weak D match, TRBD1 (6 bases). V was cut by 2 bases and J by 7 bases, with 17 bases left in between. The CDR3 runs to 16 residues. Germline V gene data show CDR1 as MDHEN and CDR2 as SYDVKM. The CDR3 DNA reads as TGTGCCAGCAGTTTACTATCACAGGGATCGGGTGAAAAACTGTTTTTT. Its translation is CASSLLSQGSGEKLFF.